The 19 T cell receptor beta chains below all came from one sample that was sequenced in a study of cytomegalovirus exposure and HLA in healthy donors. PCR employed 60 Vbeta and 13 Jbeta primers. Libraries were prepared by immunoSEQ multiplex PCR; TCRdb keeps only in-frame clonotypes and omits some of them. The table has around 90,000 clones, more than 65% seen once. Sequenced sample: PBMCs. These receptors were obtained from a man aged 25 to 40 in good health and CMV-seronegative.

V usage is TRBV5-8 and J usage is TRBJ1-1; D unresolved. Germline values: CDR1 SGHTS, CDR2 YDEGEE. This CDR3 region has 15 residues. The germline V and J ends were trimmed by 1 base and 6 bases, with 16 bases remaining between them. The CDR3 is CASSLYPGKDPEAFF. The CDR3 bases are TGTGCCAGCAGCTTGTATCCCGGGAAAGACCCTGAAGCTTTCTTT.

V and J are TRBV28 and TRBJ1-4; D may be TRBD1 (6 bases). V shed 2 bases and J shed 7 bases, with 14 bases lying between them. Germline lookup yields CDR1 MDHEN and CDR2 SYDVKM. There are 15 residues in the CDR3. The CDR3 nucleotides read TGTGCCAGCAGTTTAGCCCGGGACAACTTTGAAAAACTGTTTTTT. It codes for CASSLARDNFEKLFF.

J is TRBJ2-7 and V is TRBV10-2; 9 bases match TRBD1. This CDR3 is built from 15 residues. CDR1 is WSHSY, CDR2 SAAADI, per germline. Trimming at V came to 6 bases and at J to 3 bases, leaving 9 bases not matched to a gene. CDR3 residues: CASRDWTGENYEQYF. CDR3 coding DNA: TGCGCCAGCAGGGACTGGACAGGGGAAAACTACGAGCAGTACTTC.

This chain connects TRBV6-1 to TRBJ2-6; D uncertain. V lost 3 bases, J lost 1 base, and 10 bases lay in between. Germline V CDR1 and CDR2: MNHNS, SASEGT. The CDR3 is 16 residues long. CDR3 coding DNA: TGTGCCAGCAGTGATAACAGTATTTCTGGGGCCAACGTCCTGACTTTC. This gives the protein CASSDNSISGANVLTF.

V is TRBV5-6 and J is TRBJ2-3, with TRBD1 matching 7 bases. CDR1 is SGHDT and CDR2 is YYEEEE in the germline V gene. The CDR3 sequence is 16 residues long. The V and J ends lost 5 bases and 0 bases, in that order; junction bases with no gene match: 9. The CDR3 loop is CASSSTGQFSTDTQYF. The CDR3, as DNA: TGTGCCAGCAGTTCGACAGGGCAGTTTAGCACAGATACGCAGTATTTT.

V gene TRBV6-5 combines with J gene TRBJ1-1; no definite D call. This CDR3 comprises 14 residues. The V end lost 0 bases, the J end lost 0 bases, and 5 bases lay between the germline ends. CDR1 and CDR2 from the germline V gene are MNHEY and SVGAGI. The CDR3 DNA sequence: TGTGCCAGCAGTTACTCGGAGGTGAACACTGAAGCTTTCTTT. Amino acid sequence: CASSYSEVNTEAFF.

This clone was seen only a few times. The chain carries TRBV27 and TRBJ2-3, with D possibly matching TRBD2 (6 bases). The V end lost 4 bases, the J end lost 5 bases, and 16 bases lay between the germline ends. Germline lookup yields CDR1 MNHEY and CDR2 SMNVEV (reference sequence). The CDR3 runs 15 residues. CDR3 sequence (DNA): TGTGCCAGCAGTTGGTTAGCGGAGGTAGGAGATACGCAGTATTTT. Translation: CASSWLAEVGDTQYF.

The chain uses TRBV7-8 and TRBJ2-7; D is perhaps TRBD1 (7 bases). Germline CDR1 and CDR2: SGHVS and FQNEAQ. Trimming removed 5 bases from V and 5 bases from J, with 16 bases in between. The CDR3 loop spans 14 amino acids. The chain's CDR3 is CASSPGGGRDEQYF. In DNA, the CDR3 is TGTGCCAGCAGCCCCGGAGGGGGCCGCGACGAGCAGTACTTC.

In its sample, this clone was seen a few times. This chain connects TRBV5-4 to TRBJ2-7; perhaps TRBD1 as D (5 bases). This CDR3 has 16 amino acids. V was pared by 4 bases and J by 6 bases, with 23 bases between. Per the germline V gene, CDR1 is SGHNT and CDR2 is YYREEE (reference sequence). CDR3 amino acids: CASSPWAGNRPPEQYF. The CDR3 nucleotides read TGTGCCAGCAGCCCCTGGGCAGGGAATAGGCCCCCCGAGCAGTACTTC. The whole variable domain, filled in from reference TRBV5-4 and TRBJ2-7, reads ETGVTQSPTHLIKTRGQQVTLRCSSQSGHNTVSWYQQALGQGPQFIFQYYREEENGRGNFPPRFSGLQFPNYSSELNVNALELDDSALYLCASSPWAGNRPPEQYFGPGTRLTVT.

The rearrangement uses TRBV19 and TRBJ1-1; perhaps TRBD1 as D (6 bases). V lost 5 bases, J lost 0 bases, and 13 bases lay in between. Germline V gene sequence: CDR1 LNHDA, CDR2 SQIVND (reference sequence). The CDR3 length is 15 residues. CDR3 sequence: CASSFLGAMNTEAFF. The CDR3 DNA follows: TGTGCCAGTAGTTTCCTGGGGGCAATGAACACTGAAGCTTTCTTT.

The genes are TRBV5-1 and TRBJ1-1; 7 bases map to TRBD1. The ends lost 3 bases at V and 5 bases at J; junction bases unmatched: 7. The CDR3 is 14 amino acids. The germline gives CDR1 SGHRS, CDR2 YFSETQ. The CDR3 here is CASSSTGPGTEAFF. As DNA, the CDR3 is TGCGCCAGCAGCTCGACAGGGCCGGGGACTGAAGCTTTCTTT. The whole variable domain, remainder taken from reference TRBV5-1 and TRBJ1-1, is KAGVTQTPRYLIKTRGQQVTLSCSPISGHRSVSWYQQTPGQGLQFLFEYFSETQRNKGNFPGRFSGRQFSNSRSEMNVSTLELGDSALYLCASSSTGPGTEAFFGQGTRLTVV.

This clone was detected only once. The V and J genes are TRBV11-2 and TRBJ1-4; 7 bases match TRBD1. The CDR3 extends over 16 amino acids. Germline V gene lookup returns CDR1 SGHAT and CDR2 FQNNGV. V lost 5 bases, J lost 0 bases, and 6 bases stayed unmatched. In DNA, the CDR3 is TGTGCCAGCAGCCCGGGACAGATTGCAACTAATGAAAAACTGTTTTTT. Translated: CASSPGQIATNEKLFF. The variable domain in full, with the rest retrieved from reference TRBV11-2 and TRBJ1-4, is EAGVAQSPRYKIIEKRQSVAFWCNPISGHATLYWYQQILGQGPKLLIQFQNNGVVDDSQLPKDRFSAERLKGVDSTLKIQPAKLEDSAVYLCASSPGQIATNEKLFFGSGTQLSVL.

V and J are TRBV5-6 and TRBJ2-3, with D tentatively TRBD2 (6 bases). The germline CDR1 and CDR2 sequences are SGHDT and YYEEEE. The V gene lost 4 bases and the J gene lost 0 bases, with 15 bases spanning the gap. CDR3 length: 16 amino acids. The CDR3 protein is CASSISGTPSTDTQYF. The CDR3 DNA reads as TGTGCCAGCAGCATCTCCGGGACTCCTAGCACAGATACGCAGTATTTT.

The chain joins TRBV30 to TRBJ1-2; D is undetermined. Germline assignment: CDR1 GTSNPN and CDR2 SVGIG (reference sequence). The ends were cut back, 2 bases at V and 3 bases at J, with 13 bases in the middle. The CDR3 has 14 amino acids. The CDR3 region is CAWSLELFYYGYTF. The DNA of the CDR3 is TGTGCCTGGAGTTTAGAGCTATTCTACTATGGCTACACCTTC. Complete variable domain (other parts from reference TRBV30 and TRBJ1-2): SQTIHQWPATLVQPVGSPLSLECTVEGTSNPNLYWYRQAAGRGLQLLFYSVGIGQISSEVPQNLSASRPQDRQFILSSKKLLLSDSGFYLCAWSLELFYYGYTFGSGTRLTVV.

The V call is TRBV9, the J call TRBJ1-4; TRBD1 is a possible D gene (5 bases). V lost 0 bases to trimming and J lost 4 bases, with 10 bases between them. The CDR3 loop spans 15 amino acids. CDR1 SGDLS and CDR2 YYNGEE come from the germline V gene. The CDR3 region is CASSVAAGVNEKLFF. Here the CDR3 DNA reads TGTGCCAGCAGCGTAGCGGCGGGGGTTAATGAAAAACTGTTTTTT.

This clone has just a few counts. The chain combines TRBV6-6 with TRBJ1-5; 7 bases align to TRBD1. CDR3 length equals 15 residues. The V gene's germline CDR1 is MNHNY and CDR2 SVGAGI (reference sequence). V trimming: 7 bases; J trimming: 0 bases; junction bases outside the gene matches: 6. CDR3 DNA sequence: TGTGCCAGCACCATAACAGGGGATAGCAATCAGCCCCAGCATTTT. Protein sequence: CASTITGDSNQPQHF.

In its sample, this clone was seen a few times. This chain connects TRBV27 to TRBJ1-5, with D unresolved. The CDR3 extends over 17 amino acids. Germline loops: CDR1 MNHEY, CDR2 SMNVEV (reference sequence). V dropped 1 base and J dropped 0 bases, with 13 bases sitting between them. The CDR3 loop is CASSLLGTVYSNQPQHF. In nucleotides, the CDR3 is TGTGCCAGCAGTTTATTAGGAACAGTTTATAGCAATCAGCCCCAGCATTTT.

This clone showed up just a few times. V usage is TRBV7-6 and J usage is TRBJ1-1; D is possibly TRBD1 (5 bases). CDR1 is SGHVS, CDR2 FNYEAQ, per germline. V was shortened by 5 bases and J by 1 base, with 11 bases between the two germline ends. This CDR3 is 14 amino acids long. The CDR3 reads CASSNFRENTEAFF. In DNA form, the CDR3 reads TGTGCCAGCAGCAATTTCAGGGAGAACACTGAAGCTTTCTTT. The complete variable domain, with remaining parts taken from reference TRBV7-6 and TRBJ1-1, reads GAGVSQSPRYKVTKRGQDVALRCDPISGHVSLYWYRQALGQGPEFLTYFNYEAQQDKSGLPNDRFSAERPEGSISTLTIQRTEQRDSAMYRCASSNFRENTEAFFGQGTRLTVV.

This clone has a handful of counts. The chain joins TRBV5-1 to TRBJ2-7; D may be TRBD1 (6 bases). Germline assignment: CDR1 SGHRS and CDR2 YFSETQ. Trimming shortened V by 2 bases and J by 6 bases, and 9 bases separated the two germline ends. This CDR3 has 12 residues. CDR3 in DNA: TGCGCCAGCAGCTTCCCAGGGGCCGAGCAGTACTTC. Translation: CASSFPGAEQYF. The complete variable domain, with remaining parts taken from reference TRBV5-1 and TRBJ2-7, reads KAGVTQTPRYLIKTRGQQVTLSCSPISGHRSVSWYQQTPGQGLQFLFEYFSETQRNKGNFPGRFSGRQFSNSRSEMNVSTLELGDSALYLCASSFPGAEQYFGPGTRLTVT.